The T cell receptor (beta chain) under discussion was sequenced for a study of a mutant IDH1 vaccine in newly diagnosed glioma. The table came from immunoSEQ multiplex PCR; TCRdb's copy has only in-frame clones and leaves some out. The sample lists about 60,000 clones; around 80% were seen once. Regarding time point: week 11, during vaccination. A 20-mer mutant IDH1 peptide at 300 ug was injected subcutaneously with topical imiquimod. Regarding this clone: Its matching antigen is unknown.

V shed 2 bases and J shed 4 bases, with 12 bases lying between them. The V gene's germline CDR1 is MNHNS and CDR2 SASEGT. This CDR3 has 15 amino acids. The sequences come from PBMCs, collected from a glioma patient whose treatment included an IDH1 peptide vaccine. This sequence joins TRBV6-1 and TRBJ1-5; tentatively, D is TRBD1 (6 bases). The sequence came from a man younger than 40 with glioma. This CDR3 reads CASSESDSLNQPQHF. The CDR3 region has the DNA TGTGCCAGCAGTGAATCGGACAGTCTAAATCAGCCCCAGCATTTT.